The 7 T cell receptor beta chains given below trace back to one sample, sequenced in a study of cytomegalovirus exposure and HLA in healthy donors. The study ran its PCR with 60 Vbeta and 13 Jbeta primers. Here immunoSEQ multiplex PCR was the method, and the copy in TCRdb shows in-frame clones only, minus some. The sample records roughly 200,000 clones, approximately 9.5% being singletons. Input material: PBMCs. The receptors derive from a woman in her thirties in good health and CMV-seropositive.

J is TRBJ2-7 and V is TRBV12-5, with a possible D match to TRBD1 (6 bases). Trimming left V 1 base short and J 4 bases short, with 20 bases between. Germline V gene lookup returns CDR1 LGHNT and CDR2 FRNRAP. The CDR3 is 17 amino acids. CDR3 residues: CASGLAYTGTNFYEQYF. The CDR3 region has the DNA TGTGCTAGTGGTTTGGCCTACACCGGGACAAACTTTTACGAGCAGTACTTC.

This clone occurred a few times. The chain couples TRBV7-9 to TRBJ2-1; tentative D call: TRBD1 (5 bases). The CDR3 consists of 16 residues. CDR1 SEHNR and CDR2 FQNEAQ come from the germline V gene (reference sequence). Trimming removed 6 bases at V and 6 bases at J, with 21 bases between. CDR3 in DNA: TGTGCCAGCAGTGATTTGTCGGCAGGGATTCGCAATGAGCAGTTCTTC. This codes for CASSDLSAGIRNEQFF. Full variable domain (outside the CDR3, taken from reference TRBV7-9 and TRBJ2-1): DTGVSQNPRHKITKRGQNVTFRCDPISEHNRLYWYRQTLGQGPEFLTYFQNEAQLEKSRLLSDRFSAERPKGSFSTLEIQRTEQGDSAMYLCASSDLSAGIRNEQFFGPGTRLTVL.

This clone was observed a few times. V and J are TRBV27 and TRBJ1-2, with 8 bases that match TRBD1. Germline values: CDR1 MNHEY, CDR2 SMNVEV (reference sequence). V was clipped by 3 bases and J by 4 bases; unmatched bases: 4. The CDR3 extends over 14 amino acids. This CDR3 reads CASSLDRVGYGYTF. CDR3 DNA: TGTGCCAGCAGTTTGGACAGGGTTGGCTATGGCTACACCTTC.

The CDR3 DNA follows: TGTGCCAGCAGTCTTCAGGGAGGCCACTACAATGAGCAGTTCTTC. Amino acids: CASSLQGGHYNEQFF. The V gene is TRBV9, the J gene TRBJ2-1; possibly TRBD2 for D (6 bases). Per germline, CDR1 SGDLS and CDR2 YYNGEE. This CDR3 contains 15 residues. V dropped 5 bases and J dropped 3 bases, with 15 bases sitting between them.

This clone turned up a few times. The chain links TRBV6-5 to TRBJ2-3; D possibly corresponds to TRBD2 (5 bases). The V gene's germline CDR1 is MNHEY and CDR2 SVGAGI. V lost 5 bases and J lost 10, with 19 bases in between. CDR3 length: 14 residues. CDR3 bases: TGTGCCAGCAGTCTAAGCGGAACTCCTCAGGCGCAGTATTTT. This codes for CASSLSGTPQAQYF.

The chain couples TRBV10-1 to TRBJ2-1; 12 nucleotides match TRBD2. CDR3 length equals 17 residues. The V gene's germline CDR1 is WNHNN and CDR2 SYGVQD (reference sequence). After removal of 3 bases from V and 6 bases from J, the junction contained 9 bases not matched to a gene. CDR3 sequence reads: CASSDETSGRGINEQFF. The CDR3 coding sequence is TGCGCCAGCAGTGATGAGACTAGCGGGAGAGGGATCAATGAGCAGTTCTTC.

This chain links TRBV4-1 with TRBJ2-7; TRBD1 agrees at 7 bases. With V trimmed by 4 bases and J by 3 bases, 9 bases remained unmatched. The CDR3 has 15 amino acids. In germline, CDR1 is MGHRA, CDR2 YSYEKL. The CDR3 sequence is CASSRPGTAFYEQYF. The CDR3 DNA follows: TGCGCCAGCAGCCGCCCCGGGACAGCGTTCTACGAGCAGTACTTC.